The clone carrying this TCR beta chain appeared many times. This sample was taken from a study of T-cell reconstitution after alpha-beta-depleted transplantation in children. The TCRbeta library was prepared with unique molecular identifiers. TCRdb redid the calling of the PCR reads with MiXCR, one entry per CDR3 protein. The sample holds some 640,000 distinct CDR3 sequences, roughly 15% seen once. Germline V gene sequence: CDR1 PRHDT, CDR2 FYEKMQ (reference sequence). The ends were cut back, 8 bases at V and 3 bases at J, with 16 bases in the middle. The CDR3 contains 14 residues. This sequence originates from a human donor who donated a stem cell graft to a child with acute myeloid leukemia. The sample consisted of PBMCs from the stem cell graft donor, taken from the stem cell graft. The chain joins TRBV13 to TRBJ1-1, with D maybe TRBD1 (6 bases). CDR3 loop: CASGIYGQYTEAFF. The CDR3 coding sequence is TGTGCCAGCGGCATTTACGGACAGTACACTGAAGCTTTCTTT.